This record covers a single TCR beta chain. Its antigen remains undetermined. Per-base quality was not reported, and no clone a single base away is much larger than it. The CDR3 measures 14 amino acids from cysteine to phenylalanine. The retained sequence is limited to the CDR3, 42 bases, with the frame set at the first base. The junction shows trimming of 6 bases on V and 5 bases on J, plus 15 bases between the germline ends. The germline V gene gives CDR1 as SGHDT and CDR2 as YYEEEE. The sample belongs to a study of blood T cell repertoires in COVID-19 (dated by TCRdb to 2019 to 2021). For the wider study: Samples from collaborators originated in the United States, Italy and Spain and spanned both the acute and convalescent phases of COVID-19. Where HLA class I and class II types were available, the types were taken from metadata supplied by the sample provider, not from assay-based typing. The material from the prospective study consisted of cDNA or gDNA derived from T cells, B-cell-depleted T cells, or PBMCs. Nearly every sample came with metadata listing a de-identified subject ID, COVID-19 status, age in years and sex. The repertoires were released in a freely available public database meant as a resource for research on the immune response to SARS-CoV-2. The samples were drawn from two sources: the first 160 participants of the ongoing ImmuneRACE study, and 950 to 1,500 subjects contributed by 6 global collaborators. Subjects who had been exposed to COVID-19, were actively infected with it, or had recovered from it provided the deeply sampled blood TCRbeta repertoires that made up the dataset.

Collaborating institutions collected whole blood in K2EDTA tubes following their own protocols. For TCRbeta analysis, collaborators shipped samples as frozen whole blood, isolated PBMCs, or DNA extracted from either of those sample types. TCRbeta CDR3 regions were amplified from genomic DNA using the immunoSEQ Assay, a bias-controlled multiplex PCR. As for the original processing: Nucleated cell counts per sample were estimated from amplification of reference gene primers within the assay. To quantify the absolute abundance of each unique TCRbeta CDR3 rearrangement, sequence reads were collapsed and filtered. For each sample, productive Simpson clonality was calculated by taking the square root of Simpson's diversity index across productive rearrangements. TCRdb holds this immuneACCESS table with in-frame rearrangements only. Some clones are missing; in checked studies, unresolved V genes explain under half, and the rest has no known cause. V, J and clone size were drawn from that table, and D and trimming were deduced from the DNA. The table for this sample lists some 150,000 clones; around 83% of them were counted only once. The ten largest clones take up around 7.2% of the sample.

Study-wide findings and limitations: Clinical and demographic metadata were provided uncurated, with the amount varying by source and participant.

The sequence was obtained from a woman in her forties or fifties in a cohort sampled during active or convalescent COVID-19. The rearranged segments are TRBV5-6 and TRBJ2-1, with no confidently assigned D gene. Sequencing was done on a sample of peripheral blood. The nucleotide sequence is given as TGTGCCAGCACCCTAATCCGGTTAAACAATGAGCAGTTCTTC. This sequence encodes CASTLIRLNNEQFF.